What follows are 18 T cell receptor beta chains derived from one specimen sequenced in a study of T-cell reconstitution after alpha-beta-depleted transplantation in children. Preparation of the TCRbeta library involved a method that used unique molecular identifiers. TCRdb processed the PCR reads anew with MiXCR; each CDR3 protein has one entry. The sample includes some 550,000 distinct CDR3 sequences, 20% to 25% seen only once; the top ten take 13% to 15%. This specimen was PBMCs, mostly from graft donor cells, taken 360 days after TCRalphabeta/CD19-depleted stem cell transplant. Receptors were obtained from a boy in the first two years of life who had a stem cell transplant for acute myeloid leukemia, so the T cells may come from the graft donor.

In this sample, this clonotype turned up many times. This chain connects TRBV7-2 to TRBJ2-7; 7 bases map to TRBD1. The junction had 13 bases not matched to a gene; V was cut back by 5 bases and J by 0 bases. This CDR3 spans 17 amino acids. Germline values: CDR1 SGHTA, CDR2 FQGNSA. CDR3: CASSRDRVPLSSYEQYV. CDR3 bases: TGTGCCAGCAGCCGAGACAGGGTTCCACTCAGCTCCTACGAGCAGTACGTC.

This clonotype was picked up many times. The chain couples TRBV4-3 to TRBJ2-7; 10 nucleotides align to TRBD1. Losses at the gene ends were 4 bases for V and 4 bases for J; bases not matched to a gene: 7. Germline V lookup: CDR1 LGHNA, CDR2 YSLEER. CDR3 length equals 15 residues. CDR3 sequence (DNA): TGCGCCAGCAGCCCAGGGACAGGGGCAGGGTACGAGCAGTACTTC. Protein sequence: CASSPGTGAGYEQYF.

The chain couples TRBV5-1 to TRBJ2-1; possibly TRBD2 for D (5 bases). V was shortened by 3 bases and J by 0 bases, with 13 bases between the two germline ends. The germline CDR1 and CDR2 sequences are SGHRS and YFSETQ. This CDR3 has 16 amino acids. In DNA form, the CDR3 reads TGCGCCAGCAGCTCAATTGGGAGTCGCTCCTACAATGAGCAGTTCTTC. This translates into CASSSIGSRSYNEQFF.

This clonotype has a count of ten or more. The rearrangement links TRBV29-1 to TRBJ1-2, with D unresolved. The CDR3 is made up of 13 amino acids. CDR1 and CDR2 (germline): SQVTM, ANQGSEA. Trimming pared 6 bases from V and 4 bases from J, leaving 15 bases between. CDR3 DNA sequence: TGCAGCGTGCTACTGACGGGATTCTATGGCTACACCTTC. Protein: CSVLLTGFYGYTF.

This clonotype was counted ten times or more. This chain connects TRBV5-1 to TRBJ1-4; no clear D gene. This CDR3 is 15 amino acids long. Germline CDR1 and CDR2: SGHRS and YFSETQ. V was clipped by 4 bases and J by 0 bases, with 10 bases between them. As DNA, the CDR3 is TGCGCCAGCAGCCTGACGGATGCAACTAATGAAAAACTGTTTTTT. Residues: CASSLTDATNEKLFF. The variable domain in full, completed from reference TRBV5-1 and TRBJ1-4, reads KAGVTQTPRYLIKTRGQQVTLSCSPISGHRSVSWYQQTPGQGLQFLFEYFSETQRNKGNFPGRFSGRQFSNSRSEMNVSTLELGDSALYLCASSLTDATNEKLFFGSGTQLSVL.

The chain couples TRBV24-1 to TRBJ2-1; D is perhaps TRBD1 or TRBD2 (5 bases each). The CDR3 is 12 residues long. Germline assignment: CDR1 KGHDR and CDR2 SFDVKD. The V end lost 1 base, the J end lost 14 bases, and 11 bases lay between the germline ends. The CDR3, as DNA: TGTGCCACCAGTGATTTTGGGGGTCATAAGTTCTTC. This translates into CATSDFGGHKFF.

This chain uses TRBV29-1 with TRBJ2-3; D is undetermined. Trimming shortened V by 4 bases and J by 2 bases, and 13 bases separated the two germline ends. This CDR3 comprises 14 residues. Per germline, CDR1 SQVTM and CDR2 ANQGSEA. CDR3 sequence: CSVGLPLLTDTQYF. Here the CDR3 DNA reads TGCAGCGTTGGACTCCCCCTCCTCACAGATACGCAGTATTTT.

The rearrangement links TRBV20-1 to TRBJ1-1; TRBD1 might be the D (6 bases). Germline values: CDR1 DFQATT, CDR2 SNEGSKA (reference sequence). The CDR3 totals 14 residues. V was clipped by 1 base and J by 0 bases, with 9 bases between them. CDR3 amino acids: CSARGDNMNTEAFF. The CDR3 bases are TGCAGTGCTAGAGGGGACAACATGAACACTGAAGCTTTCTTT.

This clonotype occurred a few times. V gene TRBV5-1 combines with J gene TRBJ1-1; no definite D call. Germline V gives CDR1 SGHRS, CDR2 YFSETQ. The germline V and J ends were trimmed by 0 bases and 1 base, with 13 bases remaining between them. This CDR3 contains 16 residues. CDR3 coding DNA: TGCGCCAGCAGCTTGGGACTGAGATCCGGGAACACTGAAGCTTTCTTT. Translating it yields CASSLGLRSGNTEAFF. The full variable domain, with the rest looked up from reference TRBV5-1 and TRBJ1-1, is KAGVTQTPRYLIKTRGQQVTLSCSPISGHRSVSWYQQTPGQGLQFLFEYFSETQRNKGNFPGRFSGRQFSNSRSEMNVSTLELGDSALYLCASSLGLRSGNTEAFFGQGTRLTVV.

This clonotype was seen repeatedly, ten times or more. The chain couples TRBV15 to TRBJ2-7; D unresolved. Germline values: CDR1 LNHNV, CDR2 YYDKDF (reference sequence). The CDR3 loop spans 12 amino acids. The germline V and J ends were trimmed by 5 bases and 3 bases, with 8 bases remaining between them. The CDR3 here is CATSETYYEQYF. For the CDR3, the DNA is TGTGCCACCAGCGAAACCTACTACGAGCAGTACTTC.

This clonotype was seen repeatedly, ten times or more. V gene TRBV6-1 combines with J gene TRBJ1-5; TRBD1 matches at 7 bases. The junction had 1 base not matched to a gene; V was cut back by 2 bases and J by 0 bases. The CDR3 sequence is 15 residues long. Per germline, CDR1 MNHNS and CDR2 SASEGT. CDR3 DNA sequence: TGTGCCAGCAGTGAAAGGGGGCGTAGCAATCAGCCCCAGCATTTT. Translating gives CASSERGRSNQPQHF.

Many counts were recorded for this clonotype. This chain links TRBV20-1 with TRBJ1-1, with TRBD1 matching 7 bases. Per germline, CDR1 DFQATT and CDR2 SNEGSKA (reference sequence). This CDR3 contains 12 residues. Trimming cost V 4 bases and J 3 bases; bases outside gene matches: 2. The CDR3 DNA sequence: TGCAGTGCTACAACAGGGGACACTGAAGCTTTCTTT. Amino acid sequence: CSATTGDTEAFF.

This clonotype was counted a few times. The chain employs TRBV28 and TRBJ2-7; TRBD2 is a possible D gene (5 bases). Germline assignment: CDR1 MDHEN and CDR2 SYDVKM. Trimming removed 3 bases at V and 5 bases at J, with 14 bases between. The CDR3 contains 14 residues. The CDR3 here is CASSLGQPGNEQYV. The CDR3 nucleotides read TGTGCCAGCAGTTTGGGTCAGCCCGGGAACGAGCAGTACGTC.

This chain uses TRBV20-1 with TRBJ1-1; tentative D call: TRBD1 (6 bases). The CDR3 runs to 14 residues. V lost 6 bases and J lost 2, with 16 bases in between. CDR1 and CDR2 (germline): DFQATT, SNEGSKA (reference sequence). The CDR3 is CSASRGILNTEAFF. CDR3 in DNA: TGCAGTGCCTCTAGGGGGATACTAAACACTGAAGCTTTCTTT.

The J gene is TRBJ2-1, the V gene TRBV2, with 11 bases fitting TRBD2. Germline CDR1 SNHLY, CDR2 FYNNEI. The V gene end was trimmed by 6 bases and the J gene end by 8 bases; junction bases not matched to a gene: 9. The CDR3 consists of 15 residues. CDR3 DNA: TGTGCCAGCAGCGTTAGCGGGGGGGAGTTCGATGAGCAGTTCTTC. Its protein product is CASSVSGGEFDEQFF. Full variable domain (missing parts from reference TRBV2 and TRBJ2-1): EPEVTQTPSHQVTQMGQEVILRCVPISNHLYFYWYRQILGQKVEFLVSFYNNEISEKSEIFDDQFSVERPDGSNFTLKIRSTKLEDSAMYFCASSVSGGEFDEQFFGPGTRLTVL.

V gene TRBV20-1 combines with J gene TRBJ2-7, with 7 bases that match TRBD1. J gave up 2 bases and V 4 bases, and 8 bases lay outside the gene matches. From germline, CDR1 is DFQATT and CDR2 SNEGSKA (reference sequence). The CDR3 spans 14 residues. CDR3 coding DNA: TGCAGTGCTACGCCACCGGGACAGACCTACGAGCAGTACTTC. Its protein is CSATPPGQTYEQYF.

This clonotype was counted a few times. V and J are TRBV20-1 and TRBJ1-4, with 7 bases aligning to TRBD1. CDR3 length equals 14 residues. Looked up from germline, CDR1 is DFQATT and CDR2 is SNEGSKA (reference sequence). Unmatched junction bases numbered 11, after V lost 7 bases and J lost 6 bases. DNA of the CDR3: TGCAGTGTTGAAACGACAGGGCGAGATGAAAAACTGTTTTTT. Translated: CSVETTGRDEKLFF.

This chain joins TRBV7-9 and TRBJ2-5; D is unresolved. Trimming removed 0 bases from V and 2 bases from J, with 7 bases in between. The CDR3 extends over 14 amino acids. The germline CDR1 and CDR2 sequences are SEHNR and FQNEAQ (reference sequence). The CDR3, as DNA: TGTGCCAGCAGCTTAGCGTTGGTTCAAGAGACCCAGTACTTC. This gives the protein CASSLALVQETQYF.